These T cell receptor beta chains were read from a single sample in a study of patients and donors after allogeneic stem cell transplantation. TCRdb re-derived calls from the RT-PCR reads in MiXCR, one entry per CDR3 protein. The data contain roughly 180,000 distinct CDR3 sequences, 41% of them singletons. The source material was blood, either unsorted or a sorted T cell fraction (not recorded which). These receptors came from a human donor who was either an allogeneic HSCT recipient or a stem cell or donor lymphocyte infusion donor (not recorded which). It is not recorded whose cells these are; they may come from a transplant donor. The CDR3 runs from the conserved cysteine through the conserved F or W. A D gene is named only where the DNA matches it firmly. Clone size, where shown, is once, few, many, or a class for clones that have expanded.

NA	TRBJ1-1	TRBV10-3	few	TGTGCCATCAGTGATGGCGGTCGTGGGGCTTTCTTT	CAISDGGRGAFF
NA	TRBJ2-2	TRBV12-3/TRBV12-4	few	TGTGCCAGCAGTCCCCGTGGGGGTGGGTACACCGGGGAGCTGTTTTTT	CASSPRGGGYTGELFF
NA	TRBJ2-3	TRBV28	few	TGTGCCAGCAGGCCCGGGACAAAGAGCACAGATACGCAGTATTTT	CASRPGTKSTDTQYF
TRBD1	TRBJ2-1	TRBV10-3	few	TGTGCCAATTCCCGGACAGGTTTTATTTATGAGCAGTTCTTC	CANSRTGFIYEQFF
TRBD1	TRBJ1-1	TRBV13	NA	TGTGCCAGCAGCCAGGGGGGGGTTAACACTGAAGCTTTCTTT	CASSQGGVNTEAFF
TRBD1	TRBJ2-2	TRBV5-1	NA	TGCGCCAGCAGCTTGGGGACAGGGCACGGGGAGCTGTTTTTT	CASSLGTGHGELFF
NA	TRBJ2-1	TRBV9	NA	TGTGCCAGCAGCGTTTACGAGAGCTCCTACAATGAGCAGTTCTTC	CASSVYESSYNEQFF
TRBD2	TRBJ2-3	TRBV7-3	NA	TGTGCCAGCAGCTTATCGGCTAGCGGGATAACCACAGATACGCAGTATTTT	CASSLSASGITTDTQYF
NA	TRBJ2-7	TRBV25-1	few	TGTGCCACCACCCCACAGGCCAGATTCTACGAGCAGTACTTC	CATTPQARFYEQYF
NA	TRBJ2-1	TRBV20-1	few	TGCAGTGCTAGAGATGGAAACGATGAGCAGTTCTTC	CSARDGNDEQFF
NA	TRBJ1-5	TRBV24-1	NA	TGTGCCACCAGTGATTTGCACAGCCCTGATCAGCCCCAGCATTTT	CATSDLHSPDQPQHF
TRBD2	TRBJ2-1	TRBV12-3/TRBV12-4	NA	TGTGCCAGCAGCTTACGGACTAGCGGGATCAACAATGAGCAGTTCTTC	CASSLRTSGINNEQFF
NA	TRBJ1-1	TRBV24-1	NA	TGTGCCACCAGTGATTGGGACACTGAAGCTTTCTTT	CATSDWDTEAFF
TRBD1	TRBJ1-1	TRBV11-3	NA	TGTGCCAGCAGCTTGGACAGGGCGGCCACTGAAGCTTTCTTT	CASSLDRAATEAFF
NA	TRBJ2-7	TRBV27	NA	TGTGCTAGCCGCGCGGGCACTGCCTACGAGCAGTACTTC	CASRAGTAYEQYF
TRBD1	TRBJ1-2	TRBV6-5	few	TGTGCCAGCAGTGGGACAGACCCTAACTATGGCTACACCTTC	CASSGTDPNYGYTF
TRBD1	TRBJ1-1	TRBV15	few	TGTGCCACCAGCAGAGATCTGGCGGGGACAGGTGGTTCTGAAGCTTTCTTT	CATSRDLAGTGGSEAFF
NA	TRBJ2-7	TRBV12-3/TRBV12-4	NA	TGTGCCAGCAGTCGGGTGGGCTACGAGCAGTACTTC	CASSRVGYEQYF
NA	TRBJ2-7	TRBV3-2	NA	TGTGCCAGCCTGACCCCCTACGAGCAGTACTTC	CASLTPYEQYF
NA	TRBJ1-5	TRBV3-1	few	TGTGCCAGCAGCCAAGGTCGGGAAAGCAATCAGCCCCAGCATTTT	CASSQGRESNQPQHF
NA	TRBJ2-2	TRBV5-1	NA	TGCGCCAGCACCCTGACAACTAACACCGGGGAGCTGTTTTTT	CASTLTTNTGELFF
NA	TRBJ1-5	TRBV20-1	NA	TGCAGTGCTAGACGCCGGCCACTCCGCGACCAGCCCCAGCATTTT	CSARRRPLRDQPQHF
NA	TRBJ1-5	TRBV5-6	NA	TGTGCCAGCAGCTTGGTGGGGAGGTCCGATCAGCCCCAGCATTTT	CASSLVGRSDQPQHF
NA	TRBJ1-2	TRBV2	few	TGTGCCAGCAGGGAACAGGGATGGTATGGCTACACCTTC	CASREQGWYGYTF
NA	TRBJ2-7	TRBV25-1	few	TGTGCCAGCAGCAAAAACGGGCGTTACGAGCAGTACTTC	CASSKNGRYEQYF
TRBD2	TRBJ2-7	TRBV10-3	NA	TGTGCCATCAGTGAGTCGAGCCTAGCGGCAGGGCTCTACGAGCAGTACTTC	CAISESSLAAGLYEQYF
NA	TRBJ1-3	TRBV3-1	NA	TGTGCCAGCAGCCAAGGCGGGAACTCTGGAAACACCATATATTTT	CASSQGGNSGNTIYF
NA	TRBJ2-3	TRBV5-1	once	TGCGCCAGCAGCTTGGCTTTCGGGCAGGCCACAGATACGCAGTATTTT	CASSLAFGQATDTQYF
TRBD2	TRBJ2-1	TRBV7-9	NA	TGTGCCAGCAGCTTAGTGGGGCTAGCGGGAGTCGGCTCCTACAATGAGCAGTTCTTC	CASSLVGLAGVGSYNEQFF
NA	TRBJ1-5	TRBV6-6	NA	TGTGCCAGCAGTTACCGACCCCGAGACAATCAGCCCCAGCATTTT	CASSYRPRDNQPQHF
NA	TRBJ1-1	TRBV19	NA	TGTGCCAGTAGTATTGTGCCAATTGGTGCTGAAGCTTTCTTT	CASSIVPIGAEAFF
NA	TRBJ1-1	TRBV20-1	NA	TGCAGTGCTAGAGATTTCTCCCGGGGGGAAACTGAAGCTTTCTTT	CSARDFSRGETEAFF
NA	TRBJ1-6	TRBV4-3	NA	TGCGCCAGCAGCCGAACGATGGGACGTTCACCCCTCCACTTT	CASSRTMGRSPLHF
NA	TRBJ1-1	TRBV7-9	few	TGTGCCAGCAGCACGCGGACAGAGATTAACACTGAAGCTTTCTTT	CASSTRTEINTEAFF
TRBD1	TRBJ1-6	TRBV28	few	TGTGCCAGCAGTGCGTCCGGGACAGTTCGTTCACCCCTCCACTTT	CASSASGTVRSPLHF
NA	TRBJ1-2	TRBV6-6	once	TGTGCCAGCGGCACATCGGGGGGCTATGGCTACACCTTC	CASGTSGGYGYTF
NA	TRBJ1-5	TRBV6-2/TRBV6-3	few	TGTGCCAGCAGCGTATATGGGGGCAATCAGCCCCAGCATTTT	CASSVYGGNQPQHF
NA	TRBJ1-2	TRBV29-1	NA	TGCAGCGTTGAAGGAAGGGAACGGGTCTATGGCTACACCTTC	CSVEGRERVYGYTF
NA	TRBJ2-7	TRBV20-1	NA	TGCAGTGCTTGGGGGCCTACCTACGAGCAGTACTTC	CSAWGPTYEQYF
NA	TRBJ1-2	TRBV9	few	TGTGCCAGCAGCGCTCCAAGTCATGGCTACACCTTC	CASSAPSHGYTF
NA	TRBJ2-2	TRBV7-8	NA	TGTGCCAGCAGCTACGTTACAGGTCCGAACACCGGGGAGCTGTTTTTT	CASSYVTGPNTGELFF
NA	TRBJ1-5	TRBV7-2	many	TGTGCCAGCAGCTTAGCGTGGAGGGATCAGCCCCAGCATTTT	CASSLAWRDQPQHF
NA	TRBJ1-3	TRBV7-2	NA	TGTGCCAGCAGCTCCAACGTGCGAAACACCATATATTTT	CASSSNVRNTIYF
TRBD2	TRBJ2-3	TRBV4-1	NA	TGCGCCAGCAGCCAAGTCCCTAGCGGGAAGGGCACAGATACGCAGTATTTT	CASSQVPSGKGTDTQYF
TRBD1	TRBJ2-5	TRBV7-9	NA	TGTGCCAGCAGCTCGGGACAGGGGGAACAAGAGACCCAGTACTTC	CASSSGQGEQETQYF
TRBD1	TRBJ2-7	TRBV29-1	NA	TGCAGCGTTGAGACAGGGCGGACCTACGAGCAGTACTTC	CSVETGRTYEQYF
NA	TRBJ1-2	TRBV21-1	NA	TGTGCCAGCAGCTCTTATCCCGGGACACCAGATGGCTACACCTTC	CASSSYPGTPDGYTF
NA	TRBJ2-5	TRBV12-3/TRBV12-4	NA	TGTGCCAGCAGTTTTCAGGGTCCAGGTGAGACCCAGTACTTC	CASSFQGPGETQYF